The present TCR beta chain was sequenced within a study of blood T cell repertoires in COVID-19. Looking at the study overall: Both acute and convalescent COVID-19 samples were obtained from the United States, Italy and Spain. T cells, B-cell-depleted T cells, or PBMCs supplied cDNA or gDNA.

This CDR3 is 16 amino acids long. Trimming removed 5 bases from V and 8 bases from J; junction bases left unmatched: 14. Germline V gives CDR1 LNHDA, CDR2 SQIVND (reference sequence). Original processing notes: Amplification from reference gene primers served as the basis for estimated nucleated cell counts. Profiled with immunoSEQ multiplex PCR; TCRdb holds only in-frame clones, not every one. For V, J and clone size, that table is used; D and trimming come from the DNA. Of approximately 100,000 clones in the sample, roughly 80% were seen once. The receptor was isolated from a woman aged 80 or over with active or convalescent COVID-19. The sample consisted of peripheral blood. The chain joins TRBV19 to TRBJ1-5; 8 bases fit TRBD1. In DNA form, the CDR3 reads TGTGCCAGTAGTCCCCAGATCGGACAGGGATTAAAGCCCCAGCATTTT. Translation: CASSPQIGQGLKPQHF.